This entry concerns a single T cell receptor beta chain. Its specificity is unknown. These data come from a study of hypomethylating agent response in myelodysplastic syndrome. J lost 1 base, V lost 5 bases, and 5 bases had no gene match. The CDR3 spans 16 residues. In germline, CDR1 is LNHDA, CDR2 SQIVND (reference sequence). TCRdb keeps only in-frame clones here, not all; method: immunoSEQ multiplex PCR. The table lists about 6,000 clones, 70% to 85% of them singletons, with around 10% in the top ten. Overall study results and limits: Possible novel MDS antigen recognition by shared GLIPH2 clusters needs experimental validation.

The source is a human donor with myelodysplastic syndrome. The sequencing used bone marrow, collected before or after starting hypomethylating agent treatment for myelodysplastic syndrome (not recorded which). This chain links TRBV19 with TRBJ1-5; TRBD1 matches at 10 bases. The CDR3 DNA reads TGTGCCAGTAGTTATAGACAGGGGGCCAGCAATCAGCCCCAGCATTTT. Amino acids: CASSYRQGASNQPQHF. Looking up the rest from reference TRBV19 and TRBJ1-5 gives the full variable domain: DGGITQSPKYLFRKEGQNVTLSCEQNLNHDAMYWYRQDPGQGLRLIYYSQIVNDFQKGDIAEGYSVSREKKESFPLTVTSAQKNPTAFYLCASSYRQGASNQPQHFGDGTRLSIL.